One sample yielded the 32 T cell receptor beta chains listed below, sequenced in a study of blood T cell repertoires in COVID-19 (dated by TCRdb to 2018 to 2020). The library was prepared using the immunoSEQ multiplex PCR assay. In its TCRdb copy, this immuneACCESS table keeps in-frame sequences only and misses some clones. Where compared with another copy, unresolved V genes explain less than half of these, and the others have no known cause. This sample lists approximately 150,000 clones; around 81% were detected once. The ten largest clones take up 4.5% to 6% of the sample. Specimen: peripheral blood. These receptors were obtained from a woman aged 45 to 65 with acute or convalescent COVID-19.

The sample holds a few counts of this clone. The V call is TRBV5-5, the J call TRBJ2-3; TRBD1 might be the D (6 bases). Trimming took 4 bases from V and 1 from J, leaving 16 bases between them. The CDR3 consists of 16 residues. The germline CDR1 and CDR2 sequences are SGHKS and YYEKEE (reference sequence). The CDR3 sequence is CASSQGWGQGTDTQYF. The CDR3, as DNA: TGTGCCAGCAGCCAGGGATGGGGGCAGGGCACAGATACGCAGTATTTT. The whole variable domain, filled in from reference TRBV5-5 and TRBJ2-3, reads DAGVTQSPTHLIKTRGQQVTLRCSPISGHKSVSWYQQVLGQGPQFIFQYYEKEERGRGNFPDRFSARQFPNYSSELNVNALLLGDSALYLCASSQGWGQGTDTQYFGPGTRLTVL.

This chain connects TRBV27 to TRBJ1-1; tentatively, D is TRBD1 (6 bases). The CDR3 has 13 amino acids. Germline loops: CDR1 MNHEY, CDR2 SMNVEV (reference sequence). V gave up 2 bases and J gave up 8 bases, with 12 bases separating them. The CDR3, as DNA: TGTGCCAGCAGTTTACTTGGACAGCCAGAAGCTTTCTTT. Translating gives CASSLLGQPEAFF.

The CDR3 sequence is CASSVDAGPNYGYTF. The CDR3 bases are TGTGCCAGTAGTGTTGATGCGGGACCTAACTATGGCTACACCTTC. The chain is built from TRBV19 and TRBJ1-2; D is perhaps TRBD1 (5 bases). V lost 5 bases and J lost 0, with 13 bases in between. CDR1 is LNHDA and CDR2 is SQIVND in the germline V gene (reference sequence). The CDR3 totals 15 residues.

CDR3 protein: CASSNGTGNRKLFF. CDR3 sequence (DNA): TGTGCCAGCAGCAACGGGACAGGGAATAGAAAACTGTTTTTT. This chain joins TRBV2 and TRBJ1-4; TRBD1 matches 9 bases. Trimming cost V 6 bases and J 10 bases; bases outside gene matches: 9. Looked up from germline, CDR1 is SNHLY and CDR2 is FYNNEI. The CDR3 spans 14 residues.

The chain employs TRBV6-5 and TRBJ1-6; D not resolved. The CDR3 is 16 amino acids. Trimming removed 0 bases from V and 5 bases from J, with 11 bases in between. The germline V gene encodes CDR1 MNHEY and CDR2 SVGAGI. The CDR3 coding sequence is TGTGCCAGCAGTTACTCTGGTACAGTTAATAATTCACCCCTCCACTTT. It is translated as CASSYSGTVNNSPLHF.

The V gene is TRBV27, the J gene TRBJ1-5, with D unresolved. The CDR3 extends over 15 amino acids. Trimming took off 2 bases at V and 7 bases at J, with 15 bases between the two ends. Germline V lookup: CDR1 MNHEY, CDR2 SMNVEV (reference sequence). The CDR3 reads CASSLTRPEVQPQHF. CDR3 in DNA: TGTGCCAGCAGTTTAACCCGACCCGAGGTCCAGCCCCAGCATTTT.

The rearrangement uses TRBV29-1 and TRBJ2-1, with TRBD2 matching 7 bases. This CDR3 has 13 amino acids. V shed 3 bases and J 8 bases; nucleotides not matched to a gene: 7. Germline CDR1 is SQVTM and CDR2 is ANQGSEA. The CDR3 nucleotides are TGCAGCGTTGATGAGCAGCGGGACGATGAGCAGTTCTTC. It yields the protein CSVDEQRDDEQFF.

J is TRBJ2-3 and V is TRBV19; D is perhaps TRBD2 (6 bases). In germline, CDR1 is LNHDA, CDR2 SQIVND (reference sequence). This CDR3 has 16 amino acids. V was trimmed by 7 bases and J by 0 bases, leaving 17 bases between them. CDR3 nucleotide sequence: TGTGCCAGTAAGGGGCGGGGTCGGTGGAGCACAGATACGCAGTATTTT. Protein: CASKGRGRWSTDTQYF.

This chain joins TRBV7-9 and TRBJ1-2; D is undetermined. CDR3 length equals 14 residues. V shed 5 bases and J shed 4 bases, with 14 bases lying between them. Germline assignment: CDR1 SEHNR and CDR2 FQNEAQ (reference sequence). The CDR3 reads CASSPPAGGYGYTF. CDR3 in DNA: TGTGCCAGCAGCCCCCCAGCGGGAGGCTATGGCTACACCTTC.

V is TRBV18 and J is TRBJ2-1; 9 nucleotides match TRBD1. The germline CDR1 and CDR2 sequences are KGHSH and LQKENI. This CDR3 is 16 amino acids long. V gave up 6 bases and J gave up 7 bases; unmatched junction bases: 13. DNA for the CDR3: TGTGCCAGCTCTCCGGCGGGACAGGGAAACCAGAATGAGCAGTTCTTC. It is translated as CASSPAGQGNQNEQFF.

The chain has TRBV27 and TRBJ1-2; 11 bases match TRBD1. Germline assignment: CDR1 MNHEY and CDR2 SMNVEV (reference sequence). The CDR3 length is 14 residues. The V segment lost 3 bases and the J segment 12 bases; nucleotides outside the gene matches: 9. CDR3 amino acids: CASSFTGTGGIHTF. The CDR3 DNA sequence: TGTGCCAGCAGTTTTACCGGGACAGGGGGAATTCACACCTTC.

This clone appeared once. The chain carries TRBV6-2 or TRBV6-3 and TRBJ1-6; unclear D gene. The CDR3 sequence is 15 residues long. V lost 6 bases and J lost 9, with 18 bases in between. Looked up from germline, CDR1 is MNHEY and CDR2 is SVGEGT. The CDR3 DNA sequence: TGTGCCAGCAGCGATCTAGAGGGTGGCACTTCACCCCTCCACTTT. Translated, it gives CASSDLEGGTSPLHF.

The chain is built from TRBV7-2 and TRBJ2-2; 7 bases are a match to TRBD1. Looked up from germline, CDR1 is SGHTA and CDR2 is FQGNSA. J lost 7 bases, V lost 6 bases, and 8 bases had no gene match. There are 14 residues in the CDR3. CDR3 DNA sequence: TGTGCCAGCAGAACAGGGGCATTTGACGGGGAGCTGTTTTTT. As protein: CASRTGAFDGELFF.

The genes are TRBV7-3 and TRBJ2-5; tentatively, D is TRBD2 (6 bases). The ends were cut back, 6 bases at V and 3 bases at J, with 11 bases in the middle. Germline CDR1 is SGHTA and CDR2 is FQGTGA. The CDR3 runs to 13 residues. CDR3 DNA sequence: TGTGCCAGCAGGCCCCCGGGGGAAGAGACCCAGTACTTC. Its translation: CASRPPGEETQYF.

The genes are TRBV24-1 and TRBJ2-5; D gene unclear. The ends were cut back, 10 bases at V and 2 bases at J, with 13 bases in the middle. From germline, CDR1 is KGHDR and CDR2 SFDVKD. This CDR3 has 13 amino acids. DNA of the CDR3: TGTGCCACTCGAGGCTCGGTACAAGAGACCCAGTACTTC. Translating it yields CATRGSVQETQYF.

V is TRBV29-1 and J is TRBJ1-5; D is possibly TRBD1 (5 bases). CDR1 and CDR2 from the germline V gene are SQVTM and ANQGSEA. The ends were cut back, 5 bases at V and 2 bases at J, with 13 bases in the middle. This CDR3 has 14 residues. The CDR3 DNA is TGCAGCGTTTCAATGTCCAGGGGCAATCAGCCCCAGCATTTT. It is translated as CSVSMSRGNQPQHF.

The gene calls are TRBV9 and TRBJ2-7; a weak D match, TRBD2 (6 bases). This CDR3 is 17 amino acids long. Germline V gene sequence: CDR1 SGDLS, CDR2 YYNGEE. The ends were cut back, 3 bases at V and 0 bases at J, with 19 bases in the middle. As DNA, the CDR3 is TGTGCCAGCAGCGGCGAGTCGGAGGGTTTCAGCTCCTACGAGCAGTACTTC. Its protein product is CASSGESEGFSSYEQYF.

V and J are TRBV7-7 and TRBJ2-7, with 11 bases identical to TRBD1. From germline, CDR1 is SSHAT and CDR2 FNYEAQ (reference sequence). V lost 4 bases and J lost 4; bases outside the gene matches: 0. The CDR3 runs 13 residues. CDR3 bases: TGTGCCAGCAGCTGGGACAGGGGGTACGAGCAGTACTTC. This translates into CASSWDRGYEQYF. Full variable domain (outside the CDR3, taken from reference TRBV7-7 and TRBJ2-7): GAGVSQSPRYKVTKRGQDVTLRCDPISSHATLYWYQQALGQGPEFLTYFNYEAQPDKSGLPSDRFSAERPEGSISTLTIQRTEQRDSAMYRCASSWDRGYEQYFGPGTRLTVT.

The gene calls are TRBV11-2 and TRBJ2-1; the D gene is possibly TRBD2 (7 bases). The CDR3 has 15 amino acids. V lost 5 bases and J 7 bases, leaving 18 bases between the germline ends. Germline CDR1 and CDR2: SGHAT and FQNNGV. Here the CDR3 reads CASSPDGGGPNEQFF. CDR3 sequence (DNA): TGTGCCAGCAGCCCCGATGGGGGGGGGCCAAATGAGCAGTTCTTC.

The V and J genes are TRBV5-4 and TRBJ2-3; maybe TRBD2 (7 bases). The V and J ends lost 4 bases and 1 base respectively, with 13 bases between them. CDR1 is SGHNT, CDR2 YYREEE, per germline (reference sequence). This CDR3 has 15 residues. CDR3 sequence reads: CASSPKGGRTDTQYF. CDR3 nucleotide sequence: TGTGCCAGCAGCCCGAAGGGGGGGCGCACAGATACGCAGTATTTT.

The chain couples TRBV13 to TRBJ1-1; D uncertain. The CDR3 runs 16 residues. Germline V CDR1 and CDR2: PRHDT, FYEKMQ (reference sequence). Deletions cut 3 bases from V and 0 bases from J, with 14 bases between. CDR3 DNA sequence: TGTGCCAGCAGCTTGGGCCTGGTAGGCCTGAACACTGAAGCTTTCTTT. Protein: CASSLGLVGLNTEAFF.

The CDR3 region is CASRYTEDQPQHF. CDR3 bases: TGTGCCAGCAGATACACAGAAGATCAGCCCCAGCATTTT. The chain links TRBV2 to TRBJ1-5, with D hard to call. The germline CDR1 and CDR2 sequences are SNHLY and FYNNEI. This CDR3 has 13 amino acids. The ends were cut back, 6 bases at V and 5 bases at J, with 11 bases in the middle.

The CDR3 sequence is CASSVDTGGTDTQYF. The CDR3 coding sequence is TGTGCCAGCAGCGTAGATACCGGGGGCACAGATACGCAGTATTTT. The chain uses TRBV9 and TRBJ2-3; D might be TRBD2 (5 bases). The germline CDR1 and CDR2 sequences are SGDLS and YYNGEE. The CDR3 extends over 15 amino acids. V lost 0 bases, J lost 1 base, and 9 bases lay in between.

The chain uses TRBV3-1 (or the pseudogene TRBV3-2) and TRBJ1-1, with D possibly being TRBD1 (5 bases). V lost 0 bases to trimming and J lost 11 bases, with 22 bases between them. The CDR3 extends over 16 amino acids. CDR1 and CDR2 (germline): LGHDT, YNNKEL (reference sequence). CDR3 coding DNA: TGTGCCAGCAGCCAAGAAAGAAAGGAATTCGGGGGGAATGCTTTCTTT. It is translated as CASSQERKEFGGNAFF.

The chain employs TRBV7-8 and TRBJ1-6; 7 bases agree with TRBD1. With V trimmed by 1 base and J by 7 bases, 4 bases remained unmatched. Looked up from germline, CDR1 is SGHVS and CDR2 is FQNEAQ. The CDR3 runs to 15 residues. The CDR3 DNA is TGTGCCAGCAGCTTAGGGCGACAGGGAAATTCACCCCTCCACTTT. It translates to CASSLGRQGNSPLHF. The whole variable domain, remainder taken from reference TRBV7-8 and TRBJ1-6, is GAGVSQSPRYKVAKRGQDVALRCDPISGHVSLFWYQQALGQGPEFLTYFQNEAQLDKSGLPSDRFFAERPEGSVSTLKIQRTQQEDSAVYLCASSLGRQGNSPLHFGNGTRLTVT.

A few counts support this clone. The CDR3, as DNA: TGTGCCAGCAGCGTAGCCGACACCCCACCTCCTATGAACACTGAAGCTTTCTTT. This translates into CASSVADTPPPMNTEAFF. This chain connects TRBV9 to TRBJ1-1, with D hard to call. V lost 0 bases, J lost 0 bases, and 18 bases lay in between. The CDR3 consists of 18 residues. Germline V gene sequence: CDR1 SGDLS, CDR2 YYNGEE.

V and J are TRBV7-8 and TRBJ1-1; D perhaps matches TRBD1 (5 bases). Trimming shortened V by 5 bases and J by 4 bases, and 14 bases separated the two germline ends. The germline V gene has CDR1 SGHVS and CDR2 FQNEAQ. The length of the CDR3 is 14 residues. The CDR3 DNA reads as TGTGCCAGCAGCCCCGGGACTCTGGGCACTGAAGCTTTCTTT. Translating gives CASSPGTLGTEAFF.

This clone has a single count. The same CDR3 is also encoded by other DNA sequences in this sample. The chain employs TRBV5-1 and TRBJ1-1, with D possibly being TRBD1 (6 bases). The V end was cut by 4 bases, the J end by 1 base, with 8 bases between. Germline V gene sequence: CDR1 SGHRS, CDR2 YFSETQ. This CDR3 region has 13 residues. The chain's CDR3 is CASSGQTNTEAFF. DNA of the CDR3: TGCGCCAGCAGCGGACAGACGAACACTGAAGCTTTCTTT.

The V and J genes are TRBV29-1 and TRBJ1-2; weak D call: TRBD1 (6 bases). With 8 bases removed from V and 3 bases from J, the gap between germline ends came to 16 bases. The CDR3 extends over 13 amino acids. CDR1 is SQVTM, CDR2 ANQGSEA, per germline. The CDR3 coding sequence is TGCAGCTTTTCCAGGGGCAGCGACTATGGCTACACCTTC. It encodes CSFSRGSDYGYTF.

This clone has more than one count but fewer than ten. The chain carries TRBV6-5 and TRBJ2-1; the D gene is possibly TRBD2 (8 bases). The CDR3 sequence is 15 residues long. Trimming cost V 7 bases and J 6 bases, with 19 bases left between them. Germline loops: CDR1 MNHEY, CDR2 SVGAGI. The CDR3 is CASTTTGAGGNEQFF. In DNA form, the CDR3 reads TGTGCCAGCACCACAACAGGGGCGGGGGGCAATGAGCAGTTCTTC.

The chain uses TRBV7-9 and TRBJ1-2; TRBD1 matches 12 bases. The CDR3 extends over 16 amino acids. Trimming took 0 bases from V and 5 from J; bases not matched to a gene: 4. Germline V gene data show CDR1 as SEHNR and CDR2 as FQNEAQ (reference sequence). The CDR3 loop is CASSLAGTGGWYGYTF. The CDR3 DNA sequence: TGTGCCAGCAGCTTAGCGGGGACAGGGGGCTGGTATGGCTACACCTTC.

This clone showed up just a few times. V gene TRBV15 combines with J gene TRBJ2-1; 8 nucleotides match TRBD2. The germline V gene has CDR1 LNHNV and CDR2 YYDKDF (reference sequence). V lost 0 bases, J lost 6 bases, and 4 bases stayed unmatched. The CDR3 is 15 amino acids. The CDR3 bases are TGTGCCACCAGCAGAGATCGCCTAGCGGGCAATGAGCAGTTCTTC. It yields the protein CATSRDRLAGNEQFF.